This TCR beta chain was obtained from a study of metastatic and nonmetastatic thyroid tumors. The germline gives CDR1 SGHTA, CDR2 FQGNSA. Between the trimmed V and J ends, which lost 5 bases and 8 bases, there was a span of 16 bases. The CDR3 has 14 residues. Under the authors' procedure: A classifier of distant metastasis in papillary thyroid cancer was built from CDR3 differences (across clinicopathological groups). TCRdb re-called the PCR reads through MiXCR. TCRdb, not the authors, supplied the V and J calls. The sample has about 43,000 clones, roughly 3.2% seen once. No patient received treatment before thyroid surgery.

The V call is TRBV7-2, the J call TRBJ2-1, with a tentative D call TRBD2 (5 bases). The sequencing input was blood. The sequence was collected from a female donor with papillary thyroid cancer or a benign thyroid nodule (not recorded which). Some clones in this sample may be carry-over from other donors' samples. CDR3 nucleotide sequence: TGTGCCAGCAGCCGGATAACTAGTTCCGATGAGCAGTTCTTC. This translates into CASSRITSSDEQFF.